These 5 T cell receptor beta chains originate from one sample sequenced in a study of cytomegalovirus exposure and HLA in healthy donors. PCR used 60 Vbeta primers and 13 Jbeta primers. The data were produced by immunoSEQ multiplex PCR, yet TCRdb's version contains in-frame clones alone and is incomplete. The repertoire holds about 130,000 clones, more than 80% seen once, with about 6.7% in the top ten. The sequencing input was PBMCs. These receptors all come from a woman under 40 in good health and CMV-seropositive.

The CDR3 DNA is TGTGCCAGCAGTCCGACAGGGGAGGGGGACACTGAAGCTTTCTTT. Protein: CASSPTGEGDTEAFF. The rearrangement joins TRBV28 to TRBJ1-1; 8 bases fit TRBD1. CDR1 and CDR2 (germline): MDHEN, SYDVKM. The length of the CDR3 is 15 residues. Trimming at V came to 5 bases and at J to 3 bases, leaving 8 bases not matched to a gene. The full variable domain, completed using reference TRBV28 and TRBJ1-1, is DVKVTQSSRYLVKRTGEKVFLECVQDMDHENMFWYRQDPGLGLRLIYFSYDVKMKEKGDIPEGYSVSREKKERFSLILESASTNQTSMYLCASSPTGEGDTEAFFGQGTRLTVV.

This chain uses TRBV7-3 with TRBJ2-1, with D unresolved. This CDR3 comprises 15 residues. CDR1 is SGHTA and CDR2 is FQGTGA in the germline V gene. V shed 2 bases and J shed 4 bases, with 12 bases lying between them. The CDR3 spells CASSLSLPPYNEQFF. The CDR3 coding sequence is TGTGCCAGCAGCTTATCCCTCCCCCCTTACAATGAGCAGTTCTTC.

The chain joins TRBV4-1 to TRBJ1-4; the D gene is possibly TRBD1 (6 bases). Between the trimmed V and J ends, which lost 3 bases and 3 bases, there was a span of 14 bases. Germline V gene lookup returns CDR1 MGHRA and CDR2 YSYEKL. There are 16 residues in the CDR3. The CDR3 bases are TGCGCCAGCAGCCATCCGCAGGGGAGACCTAATGAAAAACTGTTTTTT. Protein sequence: CASSHPQGRPNEKLFF.

This sequence joins TRBV2 and TRBJ1-6, with D possibly matching TRBD1 (6 bases). The CDR3 length is 15 residues. CDR1 SNHLY and CDR2 FYNNEI come from the germline V gene. V gave up 6 bases and J gave up 7 bases, with 16 bases separating them. The CDR3 protein is CASRARGPGNSPLHF. The CDR3 DNA reads TGTGCCAGCAGGGCCAGGGGTCCGGGGAATTCACCCCTCCACTTT.

The chain uses TRBV30 and TRBJ2-3, with D possibly TRBD1 on 5 matching bases. CDR1 is GTSNPN and CDR2 is SVGIG in the germline V gene (reference sequence). There are 16 residues in the CDR3. V was trimmed by 0 bases and J by 1 base, leaving 14 bases between them. The CDR3 region is CAWSVGQGGGTDTQYF. The CDR3 coding sequence is TGTGCCTGGAGTGTAGGTCAGGGTGGGGGCACAGATACGCAGTATTTT. Full variable domain (missing parts from reference TRBV30 and TRBJ2-3): SQTIHQWPATLVQPVGSPLSLECTVEGTSNPNLYWYRQAAGRGLQLLFYSVGIGQISSEVPQNLSASRPQDRQFILSSKKLLLSDSGFYLCAWSVGQGGGTDTQYFGPGTRLTVL.